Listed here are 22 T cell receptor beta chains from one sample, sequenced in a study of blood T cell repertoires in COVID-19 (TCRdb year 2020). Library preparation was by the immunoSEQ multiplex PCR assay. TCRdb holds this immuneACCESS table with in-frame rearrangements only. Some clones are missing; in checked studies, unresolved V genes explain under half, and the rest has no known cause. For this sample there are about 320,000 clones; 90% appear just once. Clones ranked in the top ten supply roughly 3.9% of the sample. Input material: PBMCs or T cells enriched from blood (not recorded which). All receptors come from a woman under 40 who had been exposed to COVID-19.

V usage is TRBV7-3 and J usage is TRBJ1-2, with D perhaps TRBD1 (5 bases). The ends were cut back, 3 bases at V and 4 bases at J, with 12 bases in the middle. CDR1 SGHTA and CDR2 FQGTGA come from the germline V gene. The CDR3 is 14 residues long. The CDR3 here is CASSLAGSSYGYTF. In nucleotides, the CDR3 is TGTGCCAGCAGCTTGGCAGGGTCGAGCTATGGCTACACCTTC.

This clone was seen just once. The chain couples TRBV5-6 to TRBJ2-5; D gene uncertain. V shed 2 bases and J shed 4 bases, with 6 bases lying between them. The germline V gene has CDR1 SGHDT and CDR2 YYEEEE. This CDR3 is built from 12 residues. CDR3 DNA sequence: TGTGCCAGCAGCTTTGGAGCAGAGACCCAGTACTTC. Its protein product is CASSFGAETQYF.

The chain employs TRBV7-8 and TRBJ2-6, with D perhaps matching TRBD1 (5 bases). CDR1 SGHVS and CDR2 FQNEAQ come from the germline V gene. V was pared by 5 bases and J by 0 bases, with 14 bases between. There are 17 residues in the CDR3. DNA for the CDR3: TGTGCCAGCAGCCTCAGGGTATTCCGCTCTGGGGCCAACGTCCTGACTTTC. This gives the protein CASSLRVFRSGANVLTF.

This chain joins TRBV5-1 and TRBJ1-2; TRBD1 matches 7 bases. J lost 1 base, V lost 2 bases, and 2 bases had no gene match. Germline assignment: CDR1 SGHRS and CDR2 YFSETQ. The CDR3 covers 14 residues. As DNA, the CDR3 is TGCGCCAGCAGCTTCCGACAGGGTAACTATGGCTACACCTTC. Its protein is CASSFRQGNYGYTF.

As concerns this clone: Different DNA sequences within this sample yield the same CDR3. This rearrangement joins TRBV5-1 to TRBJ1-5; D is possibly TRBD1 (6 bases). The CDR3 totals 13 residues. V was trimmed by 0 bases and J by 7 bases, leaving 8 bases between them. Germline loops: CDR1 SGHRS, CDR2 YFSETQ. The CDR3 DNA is TGCGCCAGCAGCTTGGTTGGGGGCCAGCCCCAGCATTTT. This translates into CASSLVGGQPQHF.

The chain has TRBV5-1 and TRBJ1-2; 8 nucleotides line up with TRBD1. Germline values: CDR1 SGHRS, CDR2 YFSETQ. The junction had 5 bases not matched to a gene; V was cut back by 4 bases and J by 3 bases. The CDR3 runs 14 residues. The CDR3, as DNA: TGCGCCAGCAGCCCGACAGGGGAGTACTATGGCTACACCTTC. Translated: CASSPTGEYYGYTF.

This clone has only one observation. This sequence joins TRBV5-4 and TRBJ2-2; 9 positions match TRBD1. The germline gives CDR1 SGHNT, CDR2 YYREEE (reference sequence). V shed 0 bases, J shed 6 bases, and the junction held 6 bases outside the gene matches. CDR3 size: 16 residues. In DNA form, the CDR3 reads TGTGCCAGCAGCTTGGGTGGGACAGGGTCGTCCGGGGAGCTGTTTTTT. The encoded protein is CASSLGGTGSSGELFF. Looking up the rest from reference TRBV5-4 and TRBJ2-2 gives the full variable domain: ETGVTQSPTHLIKTRGQQVTLRCSSQSGHNTVSWYQQALGQGPQFIFQYYREEENGRGNFPPRFSGLQFPNYSSELNVNALELDDSALYLCASSLGGTGSSGELFFGEGSRLTVL.

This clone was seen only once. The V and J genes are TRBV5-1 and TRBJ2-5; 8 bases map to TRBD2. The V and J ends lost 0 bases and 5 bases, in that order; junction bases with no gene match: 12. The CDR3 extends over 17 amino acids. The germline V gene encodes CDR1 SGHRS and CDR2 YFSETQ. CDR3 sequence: CASSLGSGGLVLETQYF. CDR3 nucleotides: TGCGCCAGCAGCTTGGGGAGCGGGGGTTTAGTTTTGGAGACCCAGTACTTC.

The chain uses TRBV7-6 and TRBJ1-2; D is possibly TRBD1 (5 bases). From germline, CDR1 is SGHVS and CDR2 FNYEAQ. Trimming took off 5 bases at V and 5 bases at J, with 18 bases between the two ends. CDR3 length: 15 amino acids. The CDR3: CASSEEKGAGYGYTF. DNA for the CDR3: TGTGCCAGCAGCGAAGAAAAAGGGGCGGGGTATGGCTACACCTTC.

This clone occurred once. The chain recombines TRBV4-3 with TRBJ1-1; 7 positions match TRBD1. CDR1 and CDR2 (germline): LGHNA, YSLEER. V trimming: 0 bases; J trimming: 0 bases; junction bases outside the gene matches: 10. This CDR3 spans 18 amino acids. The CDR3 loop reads CASSQDLGQGGMNTEAFF. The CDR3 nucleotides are TGCGCCAGCAGCCAAGATTTAGGCCAGGGGGGAATGAACACTGAAGCTTTCTTT.

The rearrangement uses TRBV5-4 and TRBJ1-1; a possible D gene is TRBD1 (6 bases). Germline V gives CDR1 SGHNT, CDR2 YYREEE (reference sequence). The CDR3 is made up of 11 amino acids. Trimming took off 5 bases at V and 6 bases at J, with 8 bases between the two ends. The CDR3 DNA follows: TGTGCCAGCAGACAGGGTCCTGAAGCTTTCTTT. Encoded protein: CASRQGPEAFF.

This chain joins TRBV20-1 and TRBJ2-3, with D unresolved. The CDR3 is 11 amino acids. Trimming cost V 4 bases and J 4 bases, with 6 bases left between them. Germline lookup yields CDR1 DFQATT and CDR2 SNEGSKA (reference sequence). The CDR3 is CSATRADTQYF. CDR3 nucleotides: TGCAGTGCTACGCGTGCAGATACGCAGTATTTT.

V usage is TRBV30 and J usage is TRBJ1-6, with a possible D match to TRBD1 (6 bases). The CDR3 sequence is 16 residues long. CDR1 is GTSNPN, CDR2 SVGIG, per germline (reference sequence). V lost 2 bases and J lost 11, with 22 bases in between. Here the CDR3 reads CAWSPTRWTDMTPLHF. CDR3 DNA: TGTGCCTGGAGTCCCACCCGCTGGACAGATATGACACCCCTCCACTTT.

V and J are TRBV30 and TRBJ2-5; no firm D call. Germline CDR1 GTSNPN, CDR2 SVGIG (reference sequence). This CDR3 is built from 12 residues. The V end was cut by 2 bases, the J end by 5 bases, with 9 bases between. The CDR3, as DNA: TGTGCCTGGAGTCAGGTTGGGGAGACCCAGTACTTC. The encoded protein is CAWSQVGETQYF. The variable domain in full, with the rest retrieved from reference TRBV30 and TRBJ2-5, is SQTIHQWPATLVQPVGSPLSLECTVEGTSNPNLYWYRQAAGRGLQLLFYSVGIGQISSEVPQNLSASRPQDRQFILSSKKLLLSDSGFYLCAWSQVGETQYFGPGTRLLVL.

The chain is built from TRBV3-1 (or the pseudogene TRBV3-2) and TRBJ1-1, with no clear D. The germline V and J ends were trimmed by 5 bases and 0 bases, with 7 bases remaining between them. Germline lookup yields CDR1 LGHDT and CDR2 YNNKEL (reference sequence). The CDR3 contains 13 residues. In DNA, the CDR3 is TGTGCCAGCAGCTCTATAATGAACACTGAAGCTTTCTTT. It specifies CASSSIMNTEAFF.

CDR3 coding DNA: TGTGCCAGCAGCGTAGATCCAGGGAAGACAGATACGCAGTATTTT. It encodes CASSVDPGKTDTQYF. This chain uses TRBV9 with TRBJ2-3, with D tentatively TRBD1 (5 bases). There are 15 residues in the CDR3. Germline loops: CDR1 SGDLS, CDR2 YYNGEE. V was shortened by 0 bases and J by 3 bases, with 11 bases between the two germline ends.

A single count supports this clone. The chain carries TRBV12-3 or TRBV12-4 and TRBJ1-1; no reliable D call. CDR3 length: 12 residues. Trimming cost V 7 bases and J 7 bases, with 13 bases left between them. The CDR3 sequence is CASTKTRGEAFF. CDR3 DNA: TGTGCCAGCACCAAAACCCGGGGTGAAGCTTTCTTT.

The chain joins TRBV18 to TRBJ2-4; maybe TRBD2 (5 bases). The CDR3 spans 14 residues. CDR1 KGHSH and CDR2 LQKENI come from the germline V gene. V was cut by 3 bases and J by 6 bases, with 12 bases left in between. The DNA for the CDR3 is TGTGCCAGCTCACCCCTAACAGAGGGAAACATTCAGTACTTC. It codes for CASSPLTEGNIQYF.

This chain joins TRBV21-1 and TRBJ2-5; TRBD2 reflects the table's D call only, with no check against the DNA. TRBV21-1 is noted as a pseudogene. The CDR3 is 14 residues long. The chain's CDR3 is CASGGRERQETQYF. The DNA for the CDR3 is TGTGCCAGTGGAGGTAGGGAAAGGCAAGAGACCCAGTACTTC.

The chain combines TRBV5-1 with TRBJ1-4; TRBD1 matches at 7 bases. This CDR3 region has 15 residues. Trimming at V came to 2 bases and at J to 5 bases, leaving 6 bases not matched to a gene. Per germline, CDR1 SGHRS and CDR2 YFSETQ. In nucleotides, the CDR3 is TGCGCCAGCAGCTTCCAGGGACAGAAGAATGAAAAACTGTTTTTT. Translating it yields CASSFQGQKNEKLFF. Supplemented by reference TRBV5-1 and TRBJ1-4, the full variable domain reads KAGVTQTPRYLIKTRGQQVTLSCSPISGHRSVSWYQQTPGQGLQFLFEYFSETQRNKGNFPGRFSGRQFSNSRSEMNVSTLELGDSALYLCASSFQGQKNEKLFFGSGTQLSVL.

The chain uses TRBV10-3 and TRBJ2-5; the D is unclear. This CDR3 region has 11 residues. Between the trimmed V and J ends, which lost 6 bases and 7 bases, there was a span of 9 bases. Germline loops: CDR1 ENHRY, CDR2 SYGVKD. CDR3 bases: TGTGCCATCAGCGAAACGGGGACCCAGTACTTC. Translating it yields CAISETGTQYF.

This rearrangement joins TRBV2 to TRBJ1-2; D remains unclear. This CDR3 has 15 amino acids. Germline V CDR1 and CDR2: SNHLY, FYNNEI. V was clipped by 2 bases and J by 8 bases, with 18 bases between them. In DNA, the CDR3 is TGTGCCAGCAGTGAAATCGCGGCAGCCTTTGGGGGCTACACCTTC. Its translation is CASSEIAAAFGGYTF.